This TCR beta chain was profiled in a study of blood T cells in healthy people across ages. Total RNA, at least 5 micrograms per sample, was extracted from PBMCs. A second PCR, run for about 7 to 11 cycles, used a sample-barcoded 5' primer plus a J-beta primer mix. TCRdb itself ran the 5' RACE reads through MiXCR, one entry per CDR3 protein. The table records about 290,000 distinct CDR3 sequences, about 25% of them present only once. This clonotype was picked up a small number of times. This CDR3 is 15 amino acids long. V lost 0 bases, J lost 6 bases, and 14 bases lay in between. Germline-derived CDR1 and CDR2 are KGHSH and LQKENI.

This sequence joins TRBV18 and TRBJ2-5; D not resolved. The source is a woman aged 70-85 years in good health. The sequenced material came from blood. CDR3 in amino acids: CASSPPDGSQKTQYF. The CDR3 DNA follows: TGTGCCAGCTCACCACCGGACGGATCCCAGAAGACCCAGTACTTC.